The entry that follows covers one T cell receptor beta chain sequence. Its antigen remains unknown. The data were obtained in a study of OX40 agonist ivuxolimab in advanced cancers. The wider study: Head and neck, renal cell, melanoma or hepatocellular carcinoma were the cancers that dose-escalation patients had. Findings of the study overall: The authors also found low normalized T-cell clonal expansion in some nonresponders. The average count of expanded clones was higher among CD8+ T cells than among CD4+.

The CDR3 extends over 16 amino acids. The germline CDR1 and CDR2 sequences are SGHTA and FQGNSA. Germline trimming cut 2 bases from V and 9 bases from J; bases unmatched to any gene: 11. Libraries were prepared by immunoSEQ multiplex PCR; TCRdb keeps only in-frame clonotypes and omits some of them. Of tens of thousands of clones in the sample, approximately 90% were seen once. The sequence was collected from an adult with an advanced solid tumor such as melanoma, head and neck, liver or kidney cancer. The specimen was CD4+ or CD8+ T cells sorted from blood, collected in a trial of the OX40 agonist ivuxolimab. The V call is TRBV7-2, the J call TRBJ2-4, with 9 bases identical to TRBD2. The CDR3 DNA reads TGTGCCAGCAGCTTATACGGCGGGAGGGCTGGGAGCATTCAGTACTTC. Its protein product is CASSLYGGRAGSIQYF.